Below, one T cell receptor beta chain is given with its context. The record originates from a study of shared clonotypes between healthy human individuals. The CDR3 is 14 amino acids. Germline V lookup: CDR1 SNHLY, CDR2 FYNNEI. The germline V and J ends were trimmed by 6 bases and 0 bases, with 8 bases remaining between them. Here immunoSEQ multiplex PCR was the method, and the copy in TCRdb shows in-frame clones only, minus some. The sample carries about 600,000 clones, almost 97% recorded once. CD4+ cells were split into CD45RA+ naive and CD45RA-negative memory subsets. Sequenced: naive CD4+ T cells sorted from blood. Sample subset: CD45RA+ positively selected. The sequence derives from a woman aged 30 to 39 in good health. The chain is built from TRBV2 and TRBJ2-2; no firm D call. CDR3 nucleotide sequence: TGTGCCAGCAGGTGGGAAGCGAACACCGGGGAGCTGTTTTTT. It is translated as CASRWEANTGELFF.